These T cell receptor beta chains were read from a single sample in a study of shared clonotypes between healthy human individuals. Method: immunoSEQ multiplex PCR; TCRdb's copy keeps in-frame clones and lacks some. In the table there are about a million clones, about 80% of which are singletons. Sample: memory CD4+ T cells sorted from blood. The receptors here all came from a man between 18 and 29 years old in good health. Both conserved end residues are part of each CDR3.

>TRBV10-3
CAISEGRTGETQYF
>TRBV7-9
CASSSAGAFFGETQYF
>TRBV5-8
CASSQEIDGNQPQHF
>TRBV25-1
CASSDPGPFTGELFF
>TRBV14
CASSQGFYNEQFF
>TRBV9
CASSVSTSATYEQYF
>TRBV7-8
CASSLGFSGTRAFF
>TRBV30
CAWSPGRDYGYTF
>TRBV28
CASSLEGLADLLIF
>TRBV6-5
CASSYSQVAEAFF
>TRBV7-9
CASSLGLANTDTQYF
>TRBV2
CASSHPRSNYGYTF
>TRBV5-1
CASSLERGANTGELFF
>TRBV18
CASSPLFSSGDNYGYTF
>TRBV4-1
CASRQGLERIYNEQFF
>TRBV2
CASNPGQGNQPQHF
>TRBV25-1
CASRSVETQYF
>TRBV18
CAGGTSPRSEQFF
>TRBV10-2
CASSESPDRGSYGYTF
>TRBV6-1
CASTPGSSYNSPLHF
>TRBV4-1
CASSRDRLADTYEQYF
>TRBV6-5
CASRLAGARETQYF
>TRBV1
CTSSQADVRVHLRWQYF
>TRBV5-1
CASSWGQPQHF
>TRBV4-3
CASSQDKTRREKQFF
>TRBV5-1
CASSITGGRQETQYF
>TRBV6-6
CASSLDRRAINSPLHF
>TRBV18
CASSPTTVTNDEQYF
>TRBV29-1
CSVGPGSLF
>TRBV15
CATSRAGGSNHEQYF
>TRBV6-5
CASSYAGEVSEQFF
>TRBV7-9
CASSPRGVSGKETQYF
>TRBV5-6
CASSPAGREDTEAFF
>TRBV6-1
CASVRADTQYF
>TRBV5-1
CASSVDGQVNQPQHF
>TRBV19
CASSINRNPGSSYNSPLHF
>TRBV9
CASSVGGRDSGNTIYF
>TRBV2
CASGAWDNGYTF